This is a list of T cell receptor beta chains from one sample in a study of CD8 T cells in ankylosing spondylitis. TCRdb fed the 5' RACE reads into MiXCR, producing one record per CDR3 protein. Of some 270,000 distinct CDR3 sequences listed, roughly 32% were seen once; the top ten hold approximately 4.4%. The sequencing input was blood, either unsorted or a sorted T cell fraction (not recorded which). The source is a male donor with ankylosing spondylitis or in good health (not recorded which). CDR3s include the opening cysteine and the closing phenylalanine or tryptophan. A D gene is named only where the DNA matches it firmly. Some rows mark clone size as missing; the rest say once, few, many or name a class of expanded clone.

few,TRBJ2-7,TRBV29-1,NA,TGCAGCGTTGTAGTGTCTGAGGCCTACGAGCAGTACTTC,CSVVVSEAYEQYF
NA,TRBJ2-7,TRBV3-1,NA,TGTGCCAGCAGCCAGGAACTAGGATACGAGCAGTACTTC,CASSQELGYEQYF
NA,TRBJ2-3,TRBV9,NA,TGTGCCAGCAGCGTGGGCGGTGGCCGAGGCACAGATACGCAGTATTTT,CASSVGGGRGTDTQYF
NA,TRBJ2-1,TRBV12-3/TRBV12-4,NA,TGTGCCAGCAGTTCAACTAGTGGGGTATACAATGAGCAGTTCTTC,CASSSTSGVYNEQFF
NA,TRBJ2-1,TRBV29-1,NA,TGCAGCGTTGATGGCCAGGGGGGATACAATGAGCAGTTCTTC,CSVDGQGGYNEQFF
few,TRBJ2-1,TRBV5-4,NA,TGTGCCAGCAGCTTGGACAGCAGGGCGGCGTTCTTC,CASSLDSRAAFF
NA,TRBJ2-1,TRBV5-8,NA,TGTGCCAGCAGCTTGGGGGGCTTCTACAATGAGCAGTTCTTC,CASSLGGFYNEQFF
NA,TRBJ2-7,TRBV27,TRBD2,TGTGCCAGCAGTTCCTACGGGAGCGGGGGCTTCTACGAGCAGTACTTC,CASSSYGSGGFYEQYF
NA,TRBJ2-3,TRBV7-9,NA,TGTGCCAGCACTTACTGGGGGGAAGATACGCAGTATTTT,CASTYWGEDTQYF
NA,TRBJ2-4,TRBV6-2/TRBV6-3,NA,TGTGCCAGCCGTGGCTTGTCCAAAAACATTCAGTACTTC,CASRGLSKNIQYF
few,TRBJ2-7,TRBV6-2/TRBV6-3,NA,TGTGCCAGCAGTTACGCAGAGACCTACGAGCAGTACTTC,CASSYAETYEQYF
NA,TRBJ2-5,TRBV20-1,TRBD2,TGCAGTGCTGGGACTAGCCTATACCAAGAGACCCAGTACTTC,CSAGTSLYQETQYF
few,TRBJ2-7,TRBV27,NA,TGTGCCAGCAGTTTAGGGGGTCCCGAACAGTACTTC,CASSLGGPEQYF
NA,TRBJ2-1,TRBV2,NA,TGTGCCAGCAGGGAGGGGACAGAGCAGTTCTTC,CASREGTEQFF
NA,TRBJ2-2,TRBV4-2,NA,TGTGCCAGCAGCCCCCACGAGGGCGGGGAGCTGTTTTTT,CASSPHEGGELFF
few,TRBJ2-3,TRBV6-5,NA,TGTGCCAGCAGTACACGGACGAGGCAGTATTTT,CASSTRTRQYF
NA,TRBJ2-1,TRBV5-6,NA,TGTGCCAGCAGCCAAACCGGAGGCAATGAGCAGTTCTTC,CASSQTGGNEQFF
NA,TRBJ1-2,TRBV6-2/TRBV6-3,NA,TGTGCCAGCGGACGGACGAGTGGTGACACCTTC,CASGRTSGDTF